This entry is about one TCR beta chain. In the study's own analysis: How many nucleated cells were present was estimated from reference gene primer amplification. Produced via immunoSEQ multiplex PCR; TCRdb's table is partial and in-frame only. V and J calls plus clone size are reproduced from that table; the DNA served to infer D and trimming. The table has 110,000 to 150,000 clones, roughly three quarters seen once; the top ten hold just under 2%. The record originates from a study of blood T cell repertoires in COVID-19. Study at large: The United States, Italy and Spain supplied acute and convalescent COVID-19 samples. T cells, B-cell-depleted T cells, or PBMCs supplied cDNA or gDNA.

Germline V gene lookup returns CDR1 SGHDT and CDR2 YYEEEE. V lost 4 bases to trimming and J lost 2 bases, with 13 bases between them. The length of the CDR3 is 14 residues. The receptor was derived from an older woman with acute or convalescent COVID-19. Sequenced sample: peripheral blood. The genes are TRBV5-6 and TRBJ2-7, with unresolved D. This CDR3 reads CASSLLTTTYEQYF. The CDR3 bases are TGTGCCAGCAGCCTCCTCACTACGACCTACGAGCAGTACTTC.